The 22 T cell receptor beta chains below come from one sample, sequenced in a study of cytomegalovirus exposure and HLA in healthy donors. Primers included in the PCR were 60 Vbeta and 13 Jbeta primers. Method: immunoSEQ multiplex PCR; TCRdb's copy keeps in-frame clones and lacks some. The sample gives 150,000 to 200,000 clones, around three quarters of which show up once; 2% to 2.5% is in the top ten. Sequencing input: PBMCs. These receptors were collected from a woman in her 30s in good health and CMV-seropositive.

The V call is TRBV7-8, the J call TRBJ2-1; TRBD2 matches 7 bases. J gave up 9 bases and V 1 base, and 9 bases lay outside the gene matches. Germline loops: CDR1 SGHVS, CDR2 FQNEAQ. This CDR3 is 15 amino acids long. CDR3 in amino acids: CASSLDDRRTSEQFF. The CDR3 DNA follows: TGTGCCAGCAGCTTAGACGATCGCAGGACTAGTGAGCAGTTCTTC.

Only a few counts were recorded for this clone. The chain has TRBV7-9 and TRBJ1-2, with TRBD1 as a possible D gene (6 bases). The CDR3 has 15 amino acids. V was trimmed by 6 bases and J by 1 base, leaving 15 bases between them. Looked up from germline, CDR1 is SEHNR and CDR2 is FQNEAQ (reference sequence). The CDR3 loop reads CASSATGRGNYGYTF. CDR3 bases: TGTGCCAGCAGTGCGACAGGACGGGGTAACTATGGCTACACCTTC. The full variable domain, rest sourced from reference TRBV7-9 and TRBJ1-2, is DTGVSQNPRHKITKRGQNVTFRCDPISEHNRLYWYRQTLGQGPEFLTYFQNEAQLEKSRLLSDRFSAERPKGSFSTLEIQRTEQGDSAMYLCASSATGRGNYGYTFGSGTRLTVV.

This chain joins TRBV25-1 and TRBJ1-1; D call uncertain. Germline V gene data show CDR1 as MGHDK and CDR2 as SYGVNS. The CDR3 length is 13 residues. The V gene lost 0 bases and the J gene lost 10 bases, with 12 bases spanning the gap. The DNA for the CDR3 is TGTGCCAGCAGTGAATATAGTGACGAGGGAGCTTTCTTT. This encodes CASSEYSDEGAFF.

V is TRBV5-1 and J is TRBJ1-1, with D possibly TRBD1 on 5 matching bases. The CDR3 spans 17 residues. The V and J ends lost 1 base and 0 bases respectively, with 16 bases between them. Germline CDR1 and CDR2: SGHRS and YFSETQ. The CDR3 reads CASSLSQGTRMNTEAFF. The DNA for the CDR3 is TGCGCCAGCAGCTTGAGTCAGGGAACAAGAATGAACACTGAAGCTTTCTTT.

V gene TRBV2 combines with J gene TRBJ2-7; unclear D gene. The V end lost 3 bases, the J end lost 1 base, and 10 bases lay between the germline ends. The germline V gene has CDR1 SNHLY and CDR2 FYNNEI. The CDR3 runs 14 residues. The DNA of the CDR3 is TGTGCCAGCAGTGACCCTCCAGGTTCCTACGAGCAGTACTTC. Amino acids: CASSDPPGSYEQYF.

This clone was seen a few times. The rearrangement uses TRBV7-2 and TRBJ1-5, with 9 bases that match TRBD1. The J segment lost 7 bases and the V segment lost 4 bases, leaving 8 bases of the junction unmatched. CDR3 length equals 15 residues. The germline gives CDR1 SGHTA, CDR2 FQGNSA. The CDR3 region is CASSSEGQGQQPQHF. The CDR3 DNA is TGTGCCAGCAGCTCCGAAGGACAGGGGCAGCAGCCCCAGCATTTT.

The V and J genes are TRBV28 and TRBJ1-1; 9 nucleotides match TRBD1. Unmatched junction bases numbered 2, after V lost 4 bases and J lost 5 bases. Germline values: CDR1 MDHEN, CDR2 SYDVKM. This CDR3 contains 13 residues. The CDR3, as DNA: TGTGCCAGCAGTTACAGGGGGCCAACTGAAGCTTTCTTT. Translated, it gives CASSYRGPTEAFF.

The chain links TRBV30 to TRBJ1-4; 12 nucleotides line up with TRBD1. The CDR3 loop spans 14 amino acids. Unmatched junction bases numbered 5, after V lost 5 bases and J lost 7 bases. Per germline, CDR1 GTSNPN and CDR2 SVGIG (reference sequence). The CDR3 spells CAWGTGGDGEKLFF. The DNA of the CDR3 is TGTGCCTGGGGGACAGGGGGCGATGGTGAAAAACTGTTTTTT.

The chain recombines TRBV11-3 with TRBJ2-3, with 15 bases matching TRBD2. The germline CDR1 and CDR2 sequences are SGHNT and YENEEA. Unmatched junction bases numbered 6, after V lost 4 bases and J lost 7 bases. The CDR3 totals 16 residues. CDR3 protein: CASSSRTSGGANTQYF. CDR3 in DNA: TGTGCCAGCAGCTCACGGACTAGCGGGGGGGCAAATACGCAGTATTTT.

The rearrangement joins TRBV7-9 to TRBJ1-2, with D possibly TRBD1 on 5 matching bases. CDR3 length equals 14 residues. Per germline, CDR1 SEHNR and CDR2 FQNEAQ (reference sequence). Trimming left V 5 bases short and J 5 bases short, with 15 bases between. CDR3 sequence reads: CASSPDLQGYGYTF. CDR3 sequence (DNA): TGTGCCAGCAGCCCGGACCTTCAGGGTTATGGCTACACCTTC.

The CDR3 DNA is TGTGCCAGCAGCGTACGGACAGGAGCCTACGAGCAGTACTTC. Protein sequence: CASSVRTGAYEQYF. V and J are TRBV9 and TRBJ2-7, with 7 nucleotides matching TRBD1. This CDR3 has 14 amino acids. Germline lookup yields CDR1 SGDLS and CDR2 YYNGEE. The ends lost 1 base at V and 2 bases at J; junction bases unmatched: 3.

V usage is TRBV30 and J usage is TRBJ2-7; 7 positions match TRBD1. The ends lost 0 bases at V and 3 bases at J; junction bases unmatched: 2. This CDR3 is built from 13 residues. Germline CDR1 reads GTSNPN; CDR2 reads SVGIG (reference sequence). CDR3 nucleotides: TGTGCCTGGAGTGTCTCAGGGGGCTACGAGCAGTACTTC. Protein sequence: CAWSVSGGYEQYF.

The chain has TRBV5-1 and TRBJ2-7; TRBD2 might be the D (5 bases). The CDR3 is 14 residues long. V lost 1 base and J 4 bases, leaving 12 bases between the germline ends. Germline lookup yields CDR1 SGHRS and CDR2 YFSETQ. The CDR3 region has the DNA TGCGCCAGCAGCTTGCTGGCAGGAGGTTACGAGCAGTACTTC. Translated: CASSLLAGGYEQYF.

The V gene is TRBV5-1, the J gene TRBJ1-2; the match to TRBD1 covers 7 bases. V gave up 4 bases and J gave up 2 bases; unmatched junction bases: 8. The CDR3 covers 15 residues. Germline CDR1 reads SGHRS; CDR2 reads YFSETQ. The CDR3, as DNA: TGCGCCAGCAGCGTAGGAGGGGGCGTAAACTATGGCTACACCTTC. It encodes CASSVGGGVNYGYTF. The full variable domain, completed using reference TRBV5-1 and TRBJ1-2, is KAGVTQTPRYLIKTRGQQVTLSCSPISGHRSVSWYQQTPGQGLQFLFEYFSETQRNKGNFPGRFSGRQFSNSRSEMNVSTLELGDSALYLCASSVGGGVNYGYTFGSGTRLTVV.

The CDR3 region is CASSVANSASGNTIYF. For the CDR3, the DNA is TGTGCCAGCAGCGTAGCGAACAGTGCCTCTGGAAACACCATATATTTT. V and J are TRBV9 and TRBJ1-3; D ambiguous. The CDR3 is 16 amino acids. The V gene lost 0 bases and the J gene lost 0 bases, with 10 bases spanning the gap. Per the germline V gene, CDR1 is SGDLS and CDR2 is YYNGEE.

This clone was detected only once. The DNA of the CDR3 is TGTGCCAGCAGTGTAAAGGGCGGAGGGATCTACGAGCAGTACTTC. This sequence encodes CASSVKGGGIYEQYF. This chain joins TRBV6-1 and TRBJ2-7, with D possibly matching TRBD2 (6 bases). Trimming cost V 4 bases and J 3 bases, with 16 bases left between them. This CDR3 region has 15 residues. Germline V gene data show CDR1 as MNHNS and CDR2 as SASEGT.

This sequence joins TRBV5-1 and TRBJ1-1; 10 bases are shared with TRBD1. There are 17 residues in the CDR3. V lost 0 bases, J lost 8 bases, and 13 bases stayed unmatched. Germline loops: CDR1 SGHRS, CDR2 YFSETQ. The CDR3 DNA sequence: TGCGCCAGCAGCTTGGGGATTTCGACAGGGGGCGGAATGGAAGCTTTCTTT. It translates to CASSLGISTGGGMEAFF. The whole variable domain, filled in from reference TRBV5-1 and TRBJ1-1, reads KAGVTQTPRYLIKTRGQQVTLSCSPISGHRSVSWYQQTPGQGLQFLFEYFSETQRNKGNFPGRFSGRQFSNSRSEMNVSTLELGDSALYLCASSLGISTGGGMEAFFGQGTRLTVV.

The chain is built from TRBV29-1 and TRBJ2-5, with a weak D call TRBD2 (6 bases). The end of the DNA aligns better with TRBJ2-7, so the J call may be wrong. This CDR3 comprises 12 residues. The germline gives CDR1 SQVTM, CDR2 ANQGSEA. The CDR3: CSVALAGNEQYF. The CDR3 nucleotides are TGCAGCGTTGCACTAGCTGGGAACGAGCAGTACTTC.

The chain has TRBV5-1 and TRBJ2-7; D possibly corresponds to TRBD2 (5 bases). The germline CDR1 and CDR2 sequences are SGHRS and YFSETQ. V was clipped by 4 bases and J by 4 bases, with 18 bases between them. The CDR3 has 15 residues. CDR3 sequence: CASSLRNGGMYEQYF. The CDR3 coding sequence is TGCGCCAGCAGCCTAAGGAACGGAGGAATGTACGAGCAGTACTTC. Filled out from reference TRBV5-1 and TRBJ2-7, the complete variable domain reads KAGVTQTPRYLIKTRGQQVTLSCSPISGHRSVSWYQQTPGQGLQFLFEYFSETQRNKGNFPGRFSGRQFSNSRSEMNVSTLELGDSALYLCASSLRNGGMYEQYFGPGTRLTVT.

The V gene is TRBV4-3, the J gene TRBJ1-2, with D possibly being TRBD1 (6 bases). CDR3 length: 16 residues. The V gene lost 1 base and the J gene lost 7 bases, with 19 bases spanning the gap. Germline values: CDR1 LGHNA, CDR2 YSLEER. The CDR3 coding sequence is TGCGCCAGCAGCCAAGGGATCCTACAGGGAGCTTTTGGCTACACCTTC. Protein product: CASSQGILQGAFGYTF.

The CDR3 sequence: CASIGGGARLPTYEQYF. DNA of the CDR3: TGTGCCAGCATCGGCGGGGGGGCGCGTCTTCCAACCTACGAGCAGTACTTC. This sequence joins TRBV2 and TRBJ2-7; 9 nucleotides match TRBD2. Losses at the gene ends were 7 bases for V and 2 bases for J; bases not matched to a gene: 15. This CDR3 is built from 17 residues. From germline, CDR1 is SNHLY and CDR2 FYNNEI.

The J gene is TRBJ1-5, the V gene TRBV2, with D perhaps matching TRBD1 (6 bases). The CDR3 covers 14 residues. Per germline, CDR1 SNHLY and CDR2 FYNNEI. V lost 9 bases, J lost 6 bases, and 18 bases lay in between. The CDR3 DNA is TGTGCCAGTGGCCTGGACAGAGTTACTCAGCCCCAGCATTTT. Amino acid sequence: CASGLDRVTQPQHF. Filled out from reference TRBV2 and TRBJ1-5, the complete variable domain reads EPEVTQTPSHQVTQMGQEVILRCVPISNHLYFYWYRQILGQKVEFLVSFYNNEISEKSEIFDDQFSVERPDGSNFTLKIRSTKLEDSAMYFCASGLDRVTQPQHFGDGTRLSIL.